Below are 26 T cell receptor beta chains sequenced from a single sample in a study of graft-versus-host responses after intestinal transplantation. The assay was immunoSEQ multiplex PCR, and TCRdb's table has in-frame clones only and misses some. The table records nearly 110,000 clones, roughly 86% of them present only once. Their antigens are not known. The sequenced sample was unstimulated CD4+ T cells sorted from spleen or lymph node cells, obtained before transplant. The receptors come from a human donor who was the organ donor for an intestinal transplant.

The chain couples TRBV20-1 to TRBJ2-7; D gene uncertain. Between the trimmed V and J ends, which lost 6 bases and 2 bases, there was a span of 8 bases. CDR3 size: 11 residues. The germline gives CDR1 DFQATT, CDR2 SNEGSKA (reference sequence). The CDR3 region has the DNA TGCAGTGCCCGCACACCCTACGAGCAGTACTTC. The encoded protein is CSARTPYEQYF.

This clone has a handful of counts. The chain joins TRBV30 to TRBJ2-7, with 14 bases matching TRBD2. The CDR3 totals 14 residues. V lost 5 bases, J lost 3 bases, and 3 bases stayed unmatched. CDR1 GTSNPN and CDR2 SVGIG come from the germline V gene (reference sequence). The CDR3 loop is CAWRTSGRNYEQYF. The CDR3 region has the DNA TGTGCCTGGCGGACTAGCGGGAGGAACTACGAGCAGTACTTC.

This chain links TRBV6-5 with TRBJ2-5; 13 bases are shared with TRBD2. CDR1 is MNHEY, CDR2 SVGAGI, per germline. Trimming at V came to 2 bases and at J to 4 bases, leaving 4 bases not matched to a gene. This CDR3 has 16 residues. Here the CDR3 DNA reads TGTGCCAGCAGTTACCAAGGACTAGCGGGAGTAGAGACCCAGTACTTC. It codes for CASSYQGLAGVETQYF.

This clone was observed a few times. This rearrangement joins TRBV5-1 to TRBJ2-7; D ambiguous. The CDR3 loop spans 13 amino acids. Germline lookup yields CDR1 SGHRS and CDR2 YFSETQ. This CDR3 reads CAQNGWGSYEQYF. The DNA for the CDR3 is TGCGCACAGAACGGATGGGGCTCCTACGAGCAGTACTTC.

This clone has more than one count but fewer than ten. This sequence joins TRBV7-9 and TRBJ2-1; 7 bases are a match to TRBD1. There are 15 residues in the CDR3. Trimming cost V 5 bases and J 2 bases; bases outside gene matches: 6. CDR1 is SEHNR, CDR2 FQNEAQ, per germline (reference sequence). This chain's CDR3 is CASSSYRGAYNEQFF. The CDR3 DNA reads TGTGCCAGCAGCAGTTACAGGGGTGCCTACAATGAGCAGTTCTTC. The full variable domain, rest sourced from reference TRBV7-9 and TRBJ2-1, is DTGVSQNPRHKITKRGQNVTFRCDPISEHNRLYWYRQTLGQGPEFLTYFQNEAQLEKSRLLSDRFSAERPKGSFSTLEIQRTEQGDSAMYLCASSSYRGAYNEQFFGPGTRLTVL.

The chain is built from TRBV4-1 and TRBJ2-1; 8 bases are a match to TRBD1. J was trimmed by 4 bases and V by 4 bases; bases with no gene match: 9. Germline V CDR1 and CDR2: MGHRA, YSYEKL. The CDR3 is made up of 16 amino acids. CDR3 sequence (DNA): TGCGCCAGCAGCCCGGGACAGGTCAGCGTTTACAATGAGCAGTTCTTC. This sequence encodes CASSPGQVSVYNEQFF.

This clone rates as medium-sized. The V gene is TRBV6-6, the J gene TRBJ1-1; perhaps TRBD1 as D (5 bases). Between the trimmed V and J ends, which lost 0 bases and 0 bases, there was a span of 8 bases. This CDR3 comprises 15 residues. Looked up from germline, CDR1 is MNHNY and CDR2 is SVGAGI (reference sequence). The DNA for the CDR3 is TGTGCCAGCAGTTACTCGACAGACATGAACACTGAAGCTTTCTTT. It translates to CASSYSTDMNTEAFF.

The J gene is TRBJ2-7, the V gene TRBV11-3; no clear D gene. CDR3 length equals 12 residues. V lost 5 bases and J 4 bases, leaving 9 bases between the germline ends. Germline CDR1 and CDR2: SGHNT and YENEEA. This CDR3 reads CASSEPPYEQYF. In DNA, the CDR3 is TGTGCCAGCAGCGAGCCCCCGTACGAGCAGTACTTC. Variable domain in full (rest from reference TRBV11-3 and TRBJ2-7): EAGVVQSPRYKIIEKKQPVAFWCNPISGHNTLYWYLQNLGQGPELLIRYENEEAVDDSQLPKDRFSAERLKGVDSTLKIQPAELGDSAVYLCASSEPPYEQYFGPGTRLTVT.

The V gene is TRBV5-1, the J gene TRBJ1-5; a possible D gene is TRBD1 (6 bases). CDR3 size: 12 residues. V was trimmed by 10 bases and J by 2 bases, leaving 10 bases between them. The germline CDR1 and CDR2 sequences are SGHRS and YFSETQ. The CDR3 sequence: CAPKGGNQPQHF. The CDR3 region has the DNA TGCGCCCCAAAGGGGGGCAATCAGCCCCAGCATTTT.

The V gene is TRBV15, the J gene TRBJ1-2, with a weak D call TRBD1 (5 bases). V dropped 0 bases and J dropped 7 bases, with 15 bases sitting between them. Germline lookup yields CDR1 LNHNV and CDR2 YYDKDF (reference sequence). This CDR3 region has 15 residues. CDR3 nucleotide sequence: TGTGCCACCAGCAGAGATCTAATAGGGGAATCTGGCTACACCTTC. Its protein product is CATSRDLIGESGYTF.

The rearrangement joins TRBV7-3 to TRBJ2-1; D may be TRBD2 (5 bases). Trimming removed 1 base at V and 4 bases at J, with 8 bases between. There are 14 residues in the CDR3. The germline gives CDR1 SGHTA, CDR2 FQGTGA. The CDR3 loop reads CASSLKSGYNEQFF. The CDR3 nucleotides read TGTGCCAGCAGCTTAAAAAGCGGTTACAATGAGCAGTTCTTC.

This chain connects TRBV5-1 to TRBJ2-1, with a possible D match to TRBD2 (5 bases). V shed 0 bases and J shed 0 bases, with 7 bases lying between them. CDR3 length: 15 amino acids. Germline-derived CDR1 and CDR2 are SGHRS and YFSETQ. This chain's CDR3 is CASSLAGISYNEQFF. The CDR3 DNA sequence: TGCGCCAGCAGCTTGGCGGGGATCTCCTACAATGAGCAGTTCTTC.

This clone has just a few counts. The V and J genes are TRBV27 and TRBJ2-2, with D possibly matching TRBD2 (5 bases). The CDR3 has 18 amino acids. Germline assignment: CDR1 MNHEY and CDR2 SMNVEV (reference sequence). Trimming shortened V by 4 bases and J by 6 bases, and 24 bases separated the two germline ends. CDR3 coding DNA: TGTGCCAGCAGTTCAGCCGCGGCCGGGGAGATTTCGGCCGGGGAGCTGTTTTTT. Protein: CASSSAAAGEISAGELFF.

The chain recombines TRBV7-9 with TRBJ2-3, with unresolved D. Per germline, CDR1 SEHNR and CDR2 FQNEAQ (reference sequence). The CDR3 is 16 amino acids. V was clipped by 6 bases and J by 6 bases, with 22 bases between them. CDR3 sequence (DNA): TGTGCCAGCAGGTCTACCTTAAGTTTCGAAGGCGATACGCAGTATTTT. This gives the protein CASRSTLSFEGDTQYF.

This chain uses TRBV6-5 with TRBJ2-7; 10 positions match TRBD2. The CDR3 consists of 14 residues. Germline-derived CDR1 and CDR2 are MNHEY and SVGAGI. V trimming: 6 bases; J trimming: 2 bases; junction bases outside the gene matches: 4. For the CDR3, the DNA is TGTGCCAGCAGGGGACTAGCGACACCCTACGAGCAGTACTTC. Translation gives CASRGLATPYEQYF.

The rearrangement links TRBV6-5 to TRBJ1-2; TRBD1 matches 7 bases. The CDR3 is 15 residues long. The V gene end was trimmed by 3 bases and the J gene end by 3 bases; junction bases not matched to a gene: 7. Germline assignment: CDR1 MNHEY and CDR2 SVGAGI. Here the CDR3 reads CASSYETGPHYGYTF. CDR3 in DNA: TGTGCCAGCAGTTATGAGACAGGGCCTCACTATGGCTACACCTTC.

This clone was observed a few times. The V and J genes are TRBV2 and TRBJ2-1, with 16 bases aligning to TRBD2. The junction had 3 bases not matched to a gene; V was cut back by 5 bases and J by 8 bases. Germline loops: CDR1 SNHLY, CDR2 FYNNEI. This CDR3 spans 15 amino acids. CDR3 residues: CASSRGLAGGYEQFF. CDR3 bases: TGTGCCAGCAGTAGGGGACTAGCGGGGGGGTATGAGCAGTTCTTC.

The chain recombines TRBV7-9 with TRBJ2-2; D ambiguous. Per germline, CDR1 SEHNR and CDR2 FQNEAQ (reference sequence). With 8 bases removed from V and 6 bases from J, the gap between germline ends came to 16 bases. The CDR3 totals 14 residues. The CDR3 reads CASQPGSYPGELFF. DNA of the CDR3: TGTGCCAGCCAGCCCGGATCATATCCCGGGGAGCTGTTTTTT.

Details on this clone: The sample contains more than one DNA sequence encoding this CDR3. The CDR3 is CASSLSPNTEAFF. In DNA, the CDR3 is TGTGCCAGCAGCTTGAGCCCGAACACTGAAGCTTTCTTT. The V and J genes are TRBV5-5 and TRBJ1-1; D is unclear. V lost 1 base to trimming and J lost 1 base, with 5 bases between them. Germline V gene data show CDR1 as SGHKS and CDR2 as YYEKEE (reference sequence). The CDR3 length is 13 residues. Full variable domain (outside the CDR3, taken from reference TRBV5-5 and TRBJ1-1): DAGVTQSPTHLIKTRGQQVTLRCSPISGHKSVSWYQQVLGQGPQFIFQYYEKEERGRGNFPDRFSARQFPNYSSELNVNALLLGDSALYLCASSLSPNTEAFFGQGTRLTVV.

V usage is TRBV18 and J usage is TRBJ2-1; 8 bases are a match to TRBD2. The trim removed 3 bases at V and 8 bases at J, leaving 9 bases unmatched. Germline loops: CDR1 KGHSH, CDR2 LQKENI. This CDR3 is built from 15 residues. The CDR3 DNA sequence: TGTGCCAGCTCACCGGGACTAGGGGGGTTGGATGAGCAGTTCTTC. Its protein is CASSPGLGGLDEQFF.

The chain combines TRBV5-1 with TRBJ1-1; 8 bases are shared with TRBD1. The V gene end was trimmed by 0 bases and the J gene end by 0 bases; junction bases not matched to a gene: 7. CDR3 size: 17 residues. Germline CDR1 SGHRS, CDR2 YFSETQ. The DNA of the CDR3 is TGCGCCAGCAGCTTGGCGCCGGACAGGGTAATGAACACTGAAGCTTTCTTT. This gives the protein CASSLAPDRVMNTEAFF.

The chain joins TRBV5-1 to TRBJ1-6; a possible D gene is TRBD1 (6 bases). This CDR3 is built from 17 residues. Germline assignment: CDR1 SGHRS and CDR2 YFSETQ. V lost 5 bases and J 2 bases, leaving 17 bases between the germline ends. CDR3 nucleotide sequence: TGCGCCAGCAGATTCGGGGACAAGAGGACCTATAATTCACCCCTCCACTTT. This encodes CASRFGDKRTYNSPLHF.

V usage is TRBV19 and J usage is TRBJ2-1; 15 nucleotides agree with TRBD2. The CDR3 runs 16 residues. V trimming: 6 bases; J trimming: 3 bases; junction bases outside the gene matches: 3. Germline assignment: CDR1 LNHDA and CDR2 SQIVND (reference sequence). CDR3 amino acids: CASRGLAGGYYNEQFF. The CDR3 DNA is TGTGCCAGTAGGGGACTAGCGGGGGGTTACTACAATGAGCAGTTCTTC.

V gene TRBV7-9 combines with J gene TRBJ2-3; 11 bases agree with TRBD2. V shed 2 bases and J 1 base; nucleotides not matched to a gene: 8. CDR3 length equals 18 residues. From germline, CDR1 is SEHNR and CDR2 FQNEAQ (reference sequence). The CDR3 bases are TGTGCCAGCAGCTTATTACTAGCGGGAGTTAGGGGCACAGATACGCAGTATTTT. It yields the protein CASSLLLAGVRGTDTQYF.

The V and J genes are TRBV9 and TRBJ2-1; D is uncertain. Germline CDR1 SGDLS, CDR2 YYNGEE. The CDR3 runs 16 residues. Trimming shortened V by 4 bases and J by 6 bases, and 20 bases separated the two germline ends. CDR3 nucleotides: TGTGCCAGCAGCCCATACTCCTACCTCAGTTCCAATGAGCAGTTCTTC. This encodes CASSPYSYLSSNEQFF.

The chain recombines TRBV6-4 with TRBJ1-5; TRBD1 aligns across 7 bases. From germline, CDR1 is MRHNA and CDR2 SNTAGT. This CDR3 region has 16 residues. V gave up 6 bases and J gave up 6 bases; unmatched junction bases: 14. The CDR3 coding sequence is TGTGCCAGCAGGTCCCAGGGGGTAAGGGTTGGTCAGCCCCAGCATTTT. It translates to CASRSQGVRVGQPQHF.